One and the same sample provided the 26 T cell receptor beta chains below, sequenced in a study of Ad26.COV2.S vaccination and SARS-CoV-2 variants. Produced via immunoSEQ multiplex PCR; TCRdb's table is partial and in-frame only. The table has some 320,000 clones, approximately 86% seen once. As to treatment: about 20 received Ad26.COV2.S at low or high dose, single or two shots; 5 received placebo; per-sample allocation not given. Day 63 after the first vaccine or placebo injection was the time point for sampling. Sequences were derived from peripheral blood, sampled in a trial of Ad26.COV2.S vaccine versus placebo. The receptor set was obtained from a person aged 18-65 years who received the Ad26.COV2.S COVID-19 vaccine or a placebo.

The chain is built from TRBV30 and TRBJ2-1; 10 nucleotides agree with TRBD2. V was clipped by 5 bases and J by 9 bases; unmatched bases: 13. The CDR3 length is 15 residues. Germline-derived CDR1 and CDR2 are GTSNPN and SVGIG (reference sequence). The CDR3 DNA follows: TGTGCCTGGGGGATAGCGGGGGGCGGTTCGGGTGAGCAGTTCTTC. Translation: CAWGIAGGGSGEQFF.

The rearrangement joins TRBV7-9 to TRBJ2-7, with 7 bases that match TRBD1. V lost 5 bases, J lost 2 bases, and 9 bases stayed unmatched. Looked up from germline, CDR1 is SEHNR and CDR2 is FQNEAQ (reference sequence). The CDR3 is 15 residues long. This CDR3 is CASSPYGRGTYEQYF. The CDR3, as DNA: TGTGCCAGCAGCCCATATGGCAGGGGGACCTACGAGCAGTACTTC. The full variable domain, its missing parts supplied by reference TRBV7-9 and TRBJ2-7, is DTGVSQNPRHKITKRGQNVTFRCDPISEHNRLYWYRQTLGQGPEFLTYFQNEAQLEKSRLLSDRFSAERPKGSFSTLEIQRTEQGDSAMYLCASSPYGRGTYEQYFGPGTRLTVT.

The chain employs TRBV24-1 and TRBJ2-1, with D possibly being TRBD2 (5 bases). The V end was cut by 4 bases, the J end by 0 bases, with 12 bases between. From germline, CDR1 is KGHDR and CDR2 SFDVKD. The CDR3 loop spans 16 amino acids. In DNA form, the CDR3 reads TGTGCCACCAGTGAAAGGGAGCCTTCCTCCTACAATGAGCAGTTCTTC. Translating gives CATSEREPSSYNEQFF.

The genes are TRBV27 and TRBJ1-6; 7 bases fit TRBD1. CDR1 and CDR2 (germline): MNHEY, SMNVEV (reference sequence). The CDR3 is 14 residues long. With V trimmed by 5 bases and J by 9 bases, 7 bases remained unmatched. Here the CDR3 DNA reads TGTGCCAGCAGTCCGGGACAGTCTTTTTCACCCCTCCACTTT. Translating gives CASSPGQSFSPLHF.

The rearrangement joins TRBV7-9 to TRBJ1-1, with D uncertain. V dropped 0 bases and J dropped 5 bases, with 10 bases sitting between them. From germline, CDR1 is SEHNR and CDR2 FQNEAQ (reference sequence). The CDR3 spans 14 residues. Written as DNA, the CDR3 is TGTGCCAGCAGCTTAGCGAACATGGCTACTGAAGCTTTCTTT. This gives the protein CASSLANMATEAFF. The whole variable domain, remainder taken from reference TRBV7-9 and TRBJ1-1, is DTGVSQNPRHKITKRGQNVTFRCDPISEHNRLYWYRQTLGQGPEFLTYFQNEAQLEKSRLLSDRFSAERPKGSFSTLEIQRTEQGDSAMYLCASSLANMATEAFFGQGTRLTVV.

As regards this clone: The sample has other DNA sequences that encode this CDR3 too. The CDR3 is CASSQANYGYTF. In DNA, the CDR3 is TGCGCCAGCAGCCAAGCCAACTATGGCTACACCTTC. The V gene is TRBV4-1, the J gene TRBJ1-2; no clear D gene. Trimming removed 1 base from V and 2 bases from J, with 2 bases in between. Germline assignment: CDR1 MGHRA and CDR2 YSYEKL. This CDR3 is 12 amino acids long.

The CDR3 is CASSDLQPPLHF. The CDR3 DNA sequence: TGTGCCAGCAGTGACTTACAGCCCCCCCTCCACTTT. V is TRBV6-4 and J is TRBJ1-6; D is uncertain. V lost 1 base and J 13 bases, leaving 8 bases between the germline ends. The CDR3 length is 12 residues. CDR1 is MRHNA, CDR2 SNTAGT, per germline.

The chain employs TRBV10-3 and TRBJ2-3; 9 bases line up with TRBD1. In germline, CDR1 is ENHRY, CDR2 SYGVKD. Trimming cost V 3 bases and J 8 bases; bases outside gene matches: 9. The CDR3 loop spans 15 amino acids. For the CDR3, the DNA is TGTGCCATCAGTGATAATACAGGGGGCCGCCGTACGCAGTATTTT. Translating it yields CAISDNTGGRRTQYF.

The chain links TRBV19 to TRBJ1-2; D remains ambiguous. Germline CDR1 is LNHDA and CDR2 is SQIVND (reference sequence). The CDR3 is 15 amino acids. Trimming pared 3 bases from V and 0 bases from J, leaving 11 bases between. The CDR3 coding sequence is TGTGCCAGTAGTATCGGAGAGGGAGCTAACTATGGCTACACCTTC. Its protein is CASSIGEGANYGYTF.

This chain connects TRBV30 to TRBJ1-5, with TRBD1 as a possible D gene (5 bases). Trimming stripped 3 bases from V and 0 bases from J, with 9 bases between. This CDR3 has 14 residues. Germline V gene data show CDR1 as GTSNPN and CDR2 as SVGIG (reference sequence). CDR3 bases: TGTGCCTGGAGCCAGGGATATAGCAATCAGCCCCAGCATTTT. Protein product: CAWSQGYSNQPQHF.

The rearrangement uses TRBV7-8 and TRBJ1-6, with TRBD1 identical over 7 bases. The CDR3 is 15 amino acids. V dropped 4 bases and J dropped 7; count of bases not matched to a gene: 7. Germline V lookup: CDR1 SGHVS, CDR2 FQNEAQ. In nucleotides, the CDR3 is TGTGCCAGCAGCTCAGGGGGGCAGCTAAATTCACCCCTCCACTTT. This gives the protein CASSSGGQLNSPLHF.

J is TRBJ2-3 and V is TRBV6-5; no reliable D call. Germline CDR1 reads MNHEY; CDR2 reads SVGAGI. The CDR3 is 14 amino acids. Trimming took 6 bases from V and 2 from J, leaving 12 bases between them. The CDR3 spells CASRGYSYTDTQYF. The CDR3 coding sequence is TGTGCCAGCAGAGGCTATTCATACACAGATACGCAGTATTTT.

The chain joins TRBV19 to TRBJ1-1, with TRBD1 matching 7 bases. CDR1 is LNHDA and CDR2 is SQIVND in the germline V gene (reference sequence). This CDR3 is built from 13 residues. Trimming at V came to 5 bases and at J to 3 bases, leaving 3 bases not matched to a gene. The DNA of the CDR3 is TGTGCCAGTAGTCACACAGGGGACACTGAAGCTTTCTTT. Translated, it gives CASSHTGDTEAFF. Using reference TRBV19 and TRBJ1-1 for the parts outside the CDR3, the full variable domain is DGGITQSPKYLFRKEGQNVTLSCEQNLNHDAMYWYRQDPGQGLRLIYYSQIVNDFQKGDIAEGYSVSREKKESFPLTVTSAQKNPTAFYLCASSHTGDTEAFFGQGTRLTVV.

The chain is built from TRBV5-1 and TRBJ2-2; 9 positions match TRBD1. CDR3 length: 15 amino acids. The trim removed 4 bases at V and 5 bases at J, leaving 6 bases unmatched. Germline values: CDR1 SGHRS, CDR2 YFSETQ. CDR3 in amino acids: CASSRDRGETGELFF. For the CDR3, the DNA is TGCGCCAGCAGCCGTGACAGGGGGGAGACCGGGGAGCTGTTTTTT.

This chain uses TRBV3-1 (or the pseudogene TRBV3-2) with TRBJ2-3; 10 nucleotides align to TRBD2. Germline loops: CDR1 LGHDT, CDR2 YNNKEL (reference sequence). The junction had 7 bases not matched to a gene; V was cut back by 1 base and J by 0 bases. The length of the CDR3 is 18 residues. DNA for the CDR3: TGTGCCAGCAGCCAAGTCCCCAGCGGGGGGGCAAGCACAGATACGCAGTATTTT. Its protein product is CASSQVPSGGASTDTQYF.

This clone was seen a single time. The V and J genes are TRBV5-1 and TRBJ2-5; 11 nucleotides match TRBD2. The trim removed 0 bases at V and 2 bases at J, leaving 6 bases unmatched. Germline V lookup: CDR1 SGHRS, CDR2 YFSETQ. CDR3 length: 17 residues. For the CDR3, the DNA is TGCGCCAGCAGCTTGGCCAAGATAGCGGGGGGGCAAGAGACCCAGTACTTC. Encoded protein: CASSLAKIAGGQETQYF.

This sequence joins TRBV15 and TRBJ2-1; 9 bases are a match to TRBD2. CDR3 length: 19 amino acids. The ends lost 1 base at V and 4 bases at J; junction bases unmatched: 14. CDR1 is LNHNV and CDR2 is YYDKDF in the germline V gene (reference sequence). CDR3: CATSRASVTSGPLYNEQFF. CDR3 nucleotide sequence: TGTGCCACCAGCAGAGCCTCGGTGACTAGCGGCCCTCTTTACAATGAGCAGTTCTTC.

The V call is TRBV27, the J call TRBJ2-7; TRBD1 aligns across 9 bases. V dropped 4 bases and J dropped 7; count of bases not matched to a gene: 14. The CDR3 is made up of 16 amino acids. Germline CDR1 and CDR2: MNHEY and SMNVEV (reference sequence). CDR3 amino acids: CASSSQLPGQGLEQYF. Here the CDR3 DNA reads TGTGCCAGCAGTTCACAACTCCCGGGACAGGGATTGGAGCAGTACTTC.

V usage is TRBV12-3 or TRBV12-4 and J usage is TRBJ1-6; TRBD1 is a possible D gene (6 bases). V was cut by 7 bases and J by 8 bases, with 12 bases left in between. The CDR3 totals 13 residues. CDR3 in amino acids: CASTGTPDSPLHF. As DNA, the CDR3 is TGTGCCAGCACAGGGACACCAGATTCACCCCTCCACTTT.

The chain is built from TRBV6-1 and TRBJ1-5; unclear D gene. The CDR3 has 16 residues. Germline V gene lookup returns CDR1 MNHNS and CDR2 SASEGT. V was trimmed by 4 bases and J by 0 bases, leaving 13 bases between them. CDR3 nucleotides: TGTGCCAGCAGTGTCAGACACGATTATAGCAATCAGCCCCAGCATTTT. It yields the protein CASSVRHDYSNQPQHF.

V is TRBV9 and J is TRBJ1-5; no firm D call. Per the germline V gene, CDR1 is SGDLS and CDR2 is YYNGEE. The V gene lost 4 bases and the J gene lost 2 bases, with 13 bases spanning the gap. The CDR3 extends over 15 amino acids. CDR3 nucleotides: TGTGCCAGCAGCACCGGGCGTCCGGGCAATCAGCCCCAGCATTTT. As protein: CASSTGRPGNQPQHF. Full variable domain (rest looked up from reference TRBV9 and TRBJ1-5): DSGVTQTPKHLITATGQRVTLRCSPRSGDLSVYWYQQSLDQGLQFLIQYYNGEERAKGNILERFSAQQFPDLHSELNLSSLELGDSALYFCASSTGRPGNQPQHFGDGTRLSIL.

The chain carries TRBV19 and TRBJ2-2, with D perhaps matching TRBD2 (5 bases). Germline CDR1 is LNHDA and CDR2 is SQIVND (reference sequence). CDR3 length: 17 amino acids. V was cut by 8 bases and J by 5 bases, with 24 bases left in between. The chain's CDR3 is CASRDINTVRRTGELFF. The CDR3 bases are TGTGCCAGTCGTGATATCAATACGGTCCGGAGGACCGGGGAGCTGTTTTTT. Full variable domain (remainder filled in from reference TRBV19 and TRBJ2-2): DGGITQSPKYLFRKEGQNVTLSCEQNLNHDAMYWYRQDPGQGLRLIYYSQIVNDFQKGDIAEGYSVSREKKESFPLTVTSAQKNPTAFYLCASRDINTVRRTGELFFGEGSRLTVL.

This clone was observed a few times. The chain links TRBV12-5 to TRBJ2-7; D may be TRBD1 or TRBD2 (5 bases each). The V end was cut by 3 bases, the J end by 5 bases, with 8 bases between. The CDR3 is 12 residues long. Germline loops: CDR1 LGHNT, CDR2 FRNRAP. CDR3 sequence reads: CASGLEGNEQYF. CDR3 bases: TGTGCTAGTGGTTTAGAGGGGAACGAGCAGTACTTC. Full variable domain (rest looked up from reference TRBV12-5 and TRBJ2-7): DARVTQTPRHKVTEMGQEVTMRCQPILGHNTVFWYRQTMMQGLELLAYFRNRAPLDDSGMPKDRFSAEMPDATLATLKIQPSEPRDSAVYFCASGLEGNEQYFGPGTRLTVT.

The chain carries TRBV5-1 and TRBJ1-1, with TRBD1 matching over 12 bases. The CDR3 is 16 residues long. J was trimmed by 1 base and V by 5 bases; bases with no gene match: 6. Germline V lookup: CDR1 SGHRS, CDR2 YFSETQ. CDR3 protein: CASSGDRGQGNTEAFF. The CDR3 DNA reads as TGCGCCAGCAGTGGGGACAGGGGGCAAGGGAACACTGAAGCTTTCTTT.

CDR3 DNA sequence: TGTGCCAGCAGAGATAGGACAGGGGGGGACACTGAAGCTTTCTTT. It translates to CASRDRTGGDTEAFF. The gene calls are TRBV2 and TRBJ1-1, with 10 nucleotides matching TRBD1. Germline V gives CDR1 SNHLY, CDR2 FYNNEI. Trimming took 6 bases from V and 3 from J; bases not matched to a gene: 7. The CDR3 loop spans 15 amino acids.

The CDR3 coding sequence is TGTGCCAGCAGCTTCCTCGGGGTGAACACTGAAGCTTTCTTT. Translated: CASSFLGVNTEAFF. The V and J genes are TRBV14 and TRBJ1-1, with D hard to call. CDR3 length equals 14 residues. The V gene lost 5 bases and the J gene lost 0 bases, with 10 bases spanning the gap. The germline CDR1 and CDR2 sequences are SGHDN and FVKESK. Combining the CDR3 with reference TRBV14 and TRBJ1-1 gives the whole variable domain EAGVTQFPSHSVIEKGQTVTLRCDPISGHDNLYWYRRVMGKEIKFLLHFVKESKQDESGMPNNRFLAERTGGTYSTLKVQPAELEDSGVYFCASSFLGVNTEAFFGQGTRLTVV.